A single sample is the source of the 27 T cell receptor beta chains below, sequenced in a study of cytomegalovirus exposure and HLA in healthy donors. Amplification used 60 Vbeta primers and 13 Jbeta primers. Only in-frame clones appear in the TCRdb table, and some are missing; sequencing was by immunoSEQ multiplex PCR. The data contain 150,000 to 200,000 clones, more than 70% of them singletons. The sample comprised PBMCs. These receptors came from a woman between 35 and 50 years old in good health and CMV-seronegative.

This clone was found a few times. Given a much more abundant clone one base away, this may be a read error. V gene TRBV14 combines with J gene TRBJ1-2; D is unclear. In germline, CDR1 is SGHDN, CDR2 FVKESK. The CDR3 is made up of 13 amino acids. The CDR3 is CVSSLLANYGYTF. The CDR3 nucleotides are TGTGTCAGCAGCCTACTAGCTAACTATGGCTACACCTTC.

The V gene is TRBV7-2, the J gene TRBJ1-1; D uncertain. This CDR3 is built from 13 residues. The ends were cut back, 0 bases at V and 1 base at J, with 3 bases in the middle. Germline V gene data show CDR1 as SGHTA and CDR2 as FQGNSA. Written as DNA, the CDR3 is TGTGCCAGCAGCTTAGCCAGGAACACTGAAGCTTTCTTT. Translation: CASSLARNTEAFF.

This clone was seen a few times. This chain connects TRBV19 to TRBJ1-2; 12 bases match TRBD1. CDR1 is LNHDA and CDR2 is SQIVND in the germline V gene (reference sequence). CDR3 size: 17 residues. The V and J ends lost 0 bases and 4 bases, in that order; junction bases with no gene match: 6. The DNA for the CDR3 is TGTGCCAGTAGTATAGATGGCGGGACAGGGGGCCTCTATGGCTACACCTTC. This encodes CASSIDGGTGGLYGYTF.

This chain uses TRBV14 with TRBJ1-1; maybe TRBD1 (6 bases). The CDR3 has 14 amino acids. Germline loops: CDR1 SGHDN, CDR2 FVKESK. The ends were cut back, 5 bases at V and 4 bases at J, with 14 bases in the middle. Written as DNA, the CDR3 is TGTGCCAGCAGCTCAACCGCGGGGGCCACTGAAGCTTTCTTT. Its translation: CASSSTAGATEAFF.

This chain connects TRBV15 to TRBJ2-1, with 10 bases lining up with TRBD2. This CDR3 spans 14 amino acids. V shed 5 bases and J 6 bases; nucleotides not matched to a gene: 4. Germline CDR1 is LNHNV and CDR2 is YYDKDF (reference sequence). This CDR3 is CATSSGTSVNEQFF. In DNA, the CDR3 is TGTGCCACCAGCTCAGGGACTAGCGTCAATGAGCAGTTCTTC. The full variable domain, completed using reference TRBV15 and TRBJ2-1, is DAMVIQNPRYQVTQFGKPVTLSCSQTLNHNVMYWYQQKSSQAPKLLFHYYDKDFNNEADTPDNFQSRRPNTSFCFLDIRSPGLGDTAMYLCATSSGTSVNEQFFGPGTRLTVL.

The genes are TRBV6-1 and TRBJ1-5; D ambiguous. Per germline, CDR1 MNHNS and CDR2 SASEGT. V shed 7 bases and J shed 0 bases, with 13 bases lying between them. The CDR3 length is 15 residues. CDR3 sequence (DNA): TGTGCCAGCACTAACTACGGGTCTAGCAATCAGCCCCAGCATTTT. This sequence encodes CASTNYGSSNQPQHF.

The CDR3 DNA is TGCGCCAGCAGTGAGACCGAGCAACCCAACGAGCAGTACTTC. It specifies CASSETEQPNEQYF. The V and J genes are TRBV10-1 and TRBJ2-7; D is ambiguous. The germline gives CDR1 WNHNN, CDR2 SYGVQD (reference sequence). V was clipped by 2 bases and J by 5 bases, with 13 bases between them. There are 14 residues in the CDR3.

The J gene is TRBJ2-7, the V gene TRBV7-6; perhaps TRBD1 as D (5 bases). V shed 6 bases and J shed 1 base, with 22 bases lying between them. In germline, CDR1 is SGHVS, CDR2 FNYEAQ. The CDR3 consists of 17 residues. The CDR3 sequence: CASRPHPRVGFSYEQYF. The DNA of the CDR3 is TGTGCCAGCAGACCTCACCCCAGGGTTGGTTTTTCCTACGAGCAGTACTTC. Variable domain in full (rest from reference TRBV7-6 and TRBJ2-7): GAGVSQSPRYKVTKRGQDVALRCDPISGHVSLYWYRQALGQGPEFLTYFNYEAQQDKSGLPNDRFSAERPEGSISTLTIQRTEQRDSAMYRCASRPHPRVGFSYEQYFGPGTRLTVT.

This chain joins TRBV9 and TRBJ2-3, with 12 bases that match TRBD2. The CDR3 loop spans 19 amino acids. With V trimmed by 2 bases and J by 0 bases, 10 bases remained unmatched. Per the germline V gene, CDR1 is SGDLS and CDR2 is YYNGEE. The CDR3 loop reads CASSVSALGTSGSTDTQYF. CDR3 nucleotide sequence: TGTGCCAGCAGCGTTTCTGCACTAGGGACTAGCGGGAGCACAGATACGCAGTATTTT. Drawing the rest from reference TRBV9 and TRBJ2-3, the complete variable domain is DSGVTQTPKHLITATGQRVTLRCSPRSGDLSVYWYQQSLDQGLQFLIQYYNGEERAKGNILERFSAQQFPDLHSELNLSSLELGDSALYFCASSVSALGTSGSTDTQYFGPGTRLTVL.

This clone was recorded only once. The chain is built from TRBV5-1 and TRBJ1-4, with 8 bases aligning to TRBD1. V dropped 2 bases and J dropped 2; count of bases not matched to a gene: 2. The CDR3 has 15 amino acids. Per germline, CDR1 SGHRS and CDR2 YFSETQ. CDR3 sequence (DNA): TGCGCCAGCAGCTTTACAGGGGGGACTAATGAAAAACTGTTTTTT. Encoded protein: CASSFTGGTNEKLFF.

This chain links TRBV4-1 with TRBJ2-1, with 7 bases matching TRBD1. CDR1 is MGHRA and CDR2 is YSYEKL in the germline V gene. The junction had 6 bases not matched to a gene; V was cut back by 2 bases and J by 8 bases. The CDR3 extends over 14 amino acids. In DNA, the CDR3 is TGCGCCAGCAGCCAAACTTCTGACAGGGATGAGCAGTTCTTC. As protein: CASSQTSDRDEQFF.

This clone was counted once. The CDR3 region is CASSQNGLAGGPNEQFF. CDR3 sequence (DNA): TGTGCCAGCAGCCAAAATGGACTAGCGGGAGGGCCTAATGAGCAGTTCTTC. J is TRBJ2-1 and V is TRBV14; TRBD2 matches at 15 bases. Per the germline V gene, CDR1 is SGHDN and CDR2 is FVKESK. V trimming: 2 bases; J trimming: 7 bases; junction bases outside the gene matches: 6. The CDR3 is made up of 17 amino acids.

The chain couples TRBV18 to TRBJ2-7; D ambiguous. Germline CDR1 KGHSH, CDR2 LQKENI. V shed 2 bases and J shed 2 bases, with 10 bases lying between them. CDR3 length equals 14 residues. CDR3 bases: TGTGCCAGCTCACCAGGGCCCTACGCCTACGAGCAGTACGTC. Translated: CASSPGPYAYEQYV.

V and J are TRBV15 and TRBJ2-3; D ambiguous. There are 17 residues in the CDR3. Per germline, CDR1 LNHNV and CDR2 YYDKDF (reference sequence). V dropped 0 bases and J dropped 2 bases, with 15 bases sitting between them. CDR3 amino acids: CATSRESFQIFTDTQYF. The CDR3 DNA reads TGTGCCACCAGCAGAGAAAGTTTCCAGATATTCACAGATACGCAGTATTTT.

The chain links TRBV7-2 to TRBJ2-3; TRBD1 is a possible D gene (6 bases). The CDR3 is 15 residues long. The V gene's germline CDR1 is SGHTA and CDR2 FQGNSA. V dropped 4 bases and J dropped 2 bases, with 13 bases sitting between them. The CDR3 DNA sequence: TGTGCCAGCAGCTCTATAGGACAGAACACAGATACGCAGTATTTT. Encoded protein: CASSSIGQNTDTQYF.

The chain carries TRBV6-1 and TRBJ1-2; 7 bases match TRBD1. Germline CDR1 is MNHNS and CDR2 is SASEGT. The CDR3 runs to 16 residues. J gave up 0 bases and V 0 bases, and 4 bases lay outside the gene matches. CDR3 amino acids: CASSEALQGANYGYTF. The CDR3 region has the DNA TGTGCCAGCAGTGAAGCCCTGCAGGGGGCTAACTATGGCTACACCTTC.

V gene TRBV7-9 combines with J gene TRBJ2-3; TRBD2 might be the D (6 bases). The ends were cut back, 1 base at V and 2 bases at J, with 10 bases in the middle. The CDR3 runs 15 residues. The germline gives CDR1 SEHNR, CDR2 FQNEAQ (reference sequence). The CDR3 DNA reads as TGTGCCAGCAGCTTAGGTAGCGGCCACACAGATACGCAGTATTTT. Translating it yields CASSLGSGHTDTQYF.

This chain connects TRBV10-3 to TRBJ2-3; D is perhaps TRBD2 (5 bases). The V gene lost 8 bases and the J gene lost 4 bases, with 13 bases spanning the gap. Germline values: CDR1 ENHRY, CDR2 SYGVKD. The CDR3 has 13 residues. The CDR3 here is CAIGLALADTQYF. The CDR3, as DNA: TGTGCCATCGGCCTAGCACTCGCAGATACGCAGTATTTT.

The V gene is TRBV5-1, the J gene TRBJ1-1, with D perhaps TRBD1 (5 bases). The CDR3 is made up of 16 amino acids. With 3 bases removed from V and 4 bases from J, the gap between germline ends came to 19 bases. Germline-derived CDR1 and CDR2 are SGHRS and YFSETQ. CDR3 nucleotide sequence: TGCGCCAGCAGCTGGACGGGGGGGGGAAGGCCCACTGAAGCTTTCTTT. Its translation is CASSWTGGGRPTEAFF.

This chain connects TRBV6-1 to TRBJ2-5, with a possible D match to TRBD1 (6 bases). CDR1 is MNHNS, CDR2 SASEGT, per germline. Trimming cost V 2 bases and J 4 bases, with 14 bases left between them. The length of the CDR3 is 15 residues. As DNA, the CDR3 is TGTGCCAGCAGTGAATCGGTAGGGACAAGAGAGACCCAGTACTTC. Translated: CASSESVGTRETQYF.

This chain joins TRBV6-5 and TRBJ2-5; 7 bases map to TRBD1. The CDR3 has 15 residues. Germline lookup yields CDR1 MNHEY and CDR2 SVGAGI. The V segment lost 5 bases and the J segment 0 bases; nucleotides outside the gene matches: 6. CDR3 loop: CASSQTTGDQETQYF. For the CDR3, the DNA is TGTGCCAGCAGTCAGACTACAGGGGACCAAGAGACCCAGTACTTC.

The rearrangement uses TRBV9 and TRBJ2-2; 7 positions match TRBD2. Germline lookup yields CDR1 SGDLS and CDR2 YYNGEE. The trim removed 1 base at V and 5 bases at J, leaving 8 bases unmatched. The CDR3 runs to 16 residues. The CDR3 spells CASSVSDTGGTGELFF. The CDR3 nucleotides are TGTGCCAGCAGCGTATCGGACACCGGGGGGACCGGGGAGCTGTTTTTT. The full variable domain, completed using reference TRBV9 and TRBJ2-2, is DSGVTQTPKHLITATGQRVTLRCSPRSGDLSVYWYQQSLDQGLQFLIQYYNGEERAKGNILERFSAQQFPDLHSELNLSSLELGDSALYFCASSVSDTGGTGELFFGEGSRLTVL.

V is TRBV4-1 and J is TRBJ1-5; no definite D call. Trimming cost V 0 bases and J 5 bases, with 5 bases left between them. The CDR3 runs to 13 residues. Germline CDR1 reads MGHRA; CDR2 reads YSYEKL. The CDR3 DNA sequence: TGCGCCAGCAGCCAAGATAGTTATCAGCCCCAGCATTTT. As protein: CASSQDSYQPQHF.

This clone has just a few counts. This chain joins TRBV27 and TRBJ2-3; 12 bases match TRBD2. The CDR3 has 19 residues. The germline V gene encodes CDR1 MNHEY and CDR2 SMNVEV (reference sequence). The ends lost 0 bases at V and 0 bases at J; junction bases unmatched: 7. CDR3 in amino acids: CASSLSTSGRFTSTDTQYF. The CDR3 nucleotides are TGTGCCAGCAGTTTATCAACTAGCGGGAGGTTTACTAGCACAGATACGCAGTATTTT.

The V gene is TRBV2, the J gene TRBJ1-2; perhaps TRBD1 as D (5 bases). With 7 bases removed from V and 5 bases from J, the gap between germline ends came to 20 bases. This CDR3 spans 15 amino acids. Germline V gene sequence: CDR1 SNHLY, CDR2 FYNNEI. CDR3 in DNA: TGTGCCAGCATCCGGGGGTCCGGCATCATTTATGGCTACACCTTC. Translation: CASIRGSGIIYGYTF. Supplemented by reference TRBV2 and TRBJ1-2, the full variable domain reads EPEVTQTPSHQVTQMGQEVILRCVPISNHLYFYWYRQILGQKVEFLVSFYNNEISEKSEIFDDQFSVERPDGSNFTLKIRSTKLEDSAMYFCASIRGSGIIYGYTFGSGTRLTVV.

The chain recombines TRBV7-8 with TRBJ2-1, with TRBD2 as a possible D gene (6 bases). CDR1 SGHVS and CDR2 FQNEAQ come from the germline V gene. Trimming removed 5 bases at V and 3 bases at J, with 14 bases between. The CDR3 is 15 residues long. DNA for the CDR3: TGTGCCAGCAGCCCTGAGAGGGGAGGCTACAATGAGCAGTTCTTC. Residues: CASSPERGGYNEQFF.

The chain is built from TRBV6-5 and TRBJ1-1; D is unresolved. The CDR3 is 12 residues long. The V end was cut by 5 bases, the J end by 8 bases, with 12 bases between. Germline CDR1 MNHEY, CDR2 SVGAGI. The CDR3 DNA reads as TGTGCCAGCAGTCCCCGCACCCAGGAAGCTTTCTTT. It specifies CASSPRTQEAFF.